These 9 T cell receptor beta chains were all obtained from the same sample, sequenced in a study of CD8 T cells in Susac syndrome. The RNA input was roughly 0.5 to 1 ug, and it was reverse transcribed with random hexamers. Each CDR3 protein is one row after TCRdb ran MiXCR on the immunoSEQ multiplex PCR reads. The sample shows 150,000 to 200,000 distinct CDR3 sequences, around 94% of them seen only once. Sequencing was performed on CD4+ T cells from PBMCs. The origin of the receptors is a human donor in good health.

CDR3 bases: TGCGCCAGCAGCTTGGCCGGTACAAGCGAGGAGACCCAGTACTTC. It codes for CASSLAGTSEETQYF. The chain uses TRBV5-1 and TRBJ2-5; no definite D call. In germline, CDR1 is SGHRS, CDR2 YFSETQ. The CDR3 runs 15 residues. V was pared by 0 bases and J by 5 bases, with 14 bases between.

The rearrangement uses TRBV6-2 or TRBV6-3 and TRBJ1-5, with TRBD1 identical over 7 bases. V shed 6 bases and J 7 bases; nucleotides not matched to a gene: 6. The germline V gene has CDR1 MNHEY and CDR2 SVGEGT. The CDR3 is made up of 13 amino acids. Written as DNA, the CDR3 is TGTGCCAGCAGGTCGACAGGGCGGCAGCCCCAGCATTTT. This encodes CASRSTGRQPQHF.

A single count supports this clonotype. The chain links TRBV20-1 to TRBJ2-3, with a possible D match to TRBD2 (6 bases). In germline, CDR1 is DFQATT, CDR2 SNEGSKA (reference sequence). V was pared by 3 bases and J by 5 bases, with 15 bases between. The length of the CDR3 is 14 residues. The CDR3 spells CSASEAGRGDTQYF. The CDR3 DNA follows: TGCAGTGCTAGTGAGGCGGGGCGTGGAGATACGCAGTATTTT.

This chain connects TRBV30 to TRBJ2-7; 10 nucleotides line up with TRBD2. Losses at the gene ends were 6 bases for V and 2 bases for J; bases not matched to a gene: 4. CDR1 is GTSNPN, CDR2 SVGIG, per germline (reference sequence). The CDR3 loop spans 13 amino acids. This CDR3 is CACVAGGAYEQYF. The CDR3 DNA reads as TGTGCCTGCGTAGCGGGGGGAGCCTACGAGCAGTACTTC.

The chain combines TRBV24-1 with TRBJ2-1, with TRBD2 matching 9 bases. Germline CDR1 is KGHDR and CDR2 is SFDVKD. After removal of 4 bases from V and 0 bases from J, the junction contained 0 bases not matched to a gene. The CDR3 has 15 amino acids. The CDR3 DNA sequence: TGTGCCACCAGTGAGACTAGCGGCTCCTACAATGAGCAGTTCTTC. It encodes CATSETSGSYNEQFF.

This clonotype was seen a few times. The chain is built from TRBV20-1 and TRBJ2-3; TRBD2 matches at 7 bases. From germline, CDR1 is DFQATT and CDR2 SNEGSKA (reference sequence). Germline trimming cut 1 base from V and 0 bases from J; bases unmatched to any gene: 1. This CDR3 region has 14 residues. This CDR3 reads CSARASGSTDTQYF. The CDR3 coding sequence is TGCAGTGCTAGAGCTAGCGGTAGCACAGATACGCAGTATTTT.

The chain recombines TRBV4-3 with TRBJ2-2, with D hard to call. V dropped 0 bases and J dropped 6 bases, with 11 bases sitting between them. The CDR3 is 15 residues long. Per the germline V gene, CDR1 is LGHNA and CDR2 is YSLEER. The CDR3 nucleotides are TGCGCCAGCAGCCAAGATTTTCTGGGCGCCGGGGAGCTGTTTTTT. As protein: CASSQDFLGAGELFF.

The gene calls are TRBV4-1 and TRBJ1-6, with TRBD1 identical over 7 bases. CDR1 is MGHRA and CDR2 is YSYEKL in the germline V gene. There are 17 residues in the CDR3. Trimming cost V 4 bases and J 13 bases; bases outside gene matches: 19. The CDR3: CASSPIQLRDRSNPLHF. Here the CDR3 DNA reads TGCGCCAGCAGCCCGATCCAACTCCGGGACAGAAGCAACCCCCTCCACTTT.

The chain couples TRBV6-5 to TRBJ2-2, with TRBD2 matching over 8 bases. Unmatched junction bases numbered 5, after V lost 6 bases and J lost 5 bases. CDR1 and CDR2 from the germline V gene are MNHEY and SVGAGI. This CDR3 is built from 14 residues. The CDR3 region has the DNA TGTGCCAGCAGGGAGCGGGGGTTGACCGGGGAGCTGTTTTTT. Translated: CASRERGLTGELFF.